The 14 T cell receptor beta chains in this list originate from one sample, sequenced in a study of spatial heterogeneity in lung cancer. Study findings and constraints: How many expanded intratumoral alpha and beta TCRs were present tracked the tumor mutation count, which was a count of nonsynonymous mutations.

One entry per CDR3 protein, called by TCRdb with MiXCR from the 5' RACE reads. The data contain some 16,000 distinct CDR3 sequences, under 7.5% of them seen just once; the ten biggest clones take up roughly a fifth. Their specific antigens are unknown. Time point denoted: sample taken at primary tumor resection. The specimen was lung tumor tissue, collected at surgery. These receptors came from a female donor with early-stage non-small cell lung cancer.

The V gene is TRBV6-5, the J gene TRBJ1-2, with D perhaps TRBD1 (5 bases). Trimming pared 3 bases from V and 13 bases from J, leaving 15 bases between. Germline CDR1 is MNHEY and CDR2 is SVGAGI. The CDR3 runs 12 residues. CDR3 loop: CASSYRGSGSTF. As DNA, the CDR3 is TGTGCCAGCAGTTATAGGGGTTCGGGGTCCACCTTC.

This clonotype was observed a handful of times. The gene calls are TRBV12-3 or TRBV12-4 and TRBJ2-1; D is ambiguous. This CDR3 contains 15 residues. Trimming removed 7 bases from V and 4 bases from J, with 17 bases in between. This chain's CDR3 is CASTLGGLFYNEQFF. CDR3 coding DNA: TGTGCCAGCACTTTGGGTGGTCTATTTTACAATGAGCAGTTCTTC.

This clonotype has ten or more counts. The rearrangement joins TRBV25-1 to TRBJ2-3; D gene ambiguous. Germline CDR1 reads MGHDK; CDR2 reads SYGVNS. V dropped 5 bases and J dropped 5 bases, with 5 bases sitting between them. This CDR3 region has 11 residues. The CDR3: CASSPLDTQYF. The DNA of the CDR3 is TGTGCCAGCAGTCCACTAGATACGCAGTATTTT.

This clonotype rates as medium-sized. This chain joins TRBV5-1 and TRBJ1-2; 11 nucleotides align to TRBD1. CDR3 length equals 16 residues. CDR1 and CDR2 from the germline V gene are SGHRS and YFSETQ. The J segment lost 3 bases and the V segment lost 4 bases, leaving 8 bases of the junction unmatched. The CDR3, as DNA: TGCGCCAGCAGCATATCTCCGGGACAGGGGGACTATGGCTACACCTTC. It translates to CASSISPGQGDYGYTF.

The count of this clonotype is one. The chain links TRBV10-3 to TRBJ2-4; D is unclear. V shed 2 bases and J shed 7 bases, with 6 bases lying between them. From germline, CDR1 is ENHRY and CDR2 SYGVKD. The CDR3 spans 12 residues. The CDR3 region has the DNA TGTGCCATCAGTGAGGGACGGAACATTCAGTACTTC. Residues: CAISEGRNIQYF.

This clonotype was detected once. Just one base apart from a much larger clone, this may be a read error. The chain links TRBV6-6 to TRBJ1-1, with D uncertain. Trimming removed 9 bases at V and 1 base at J, with 12 bases between. The CDR3 contains 13 residues. CDR1 is MNHNY and CDR2 is SVGAGI in the germline V gene (reference sequence). The CDR3 DNA reads as TGTGCCAGTGGAGGGTACAAGAACACTGAAGCTTTCTTT. Translating gives CASGGYKNTEAFF.

The table lists this clonotype with many counts. V is TRBV6-5 and J is TRBJ2-7; D may be TRBD1 or TRBD2 (5 bases each). The germline V gene has CDR1 MNHEY and CDR2 SVGAGI. Trimming removed 5 bases from V and 7 bases from J, with 15 bases in between. This CDR3 has 13 amino acids. The CDR3 reads CASSPLGPGEQYF. DNA for the CDR3: TGTGCCAGCAGTCCGCTGGGGCCGGGGGAGCAGTACTTC.

V gene TRBV18 combines with J gene TRBJ1-3; TRBD1 agrees at 8 bases. V trimming: 6 bases; J trimming: 0 bases; junction bases outside the gene matches: 4. This CDR3 contains 15 residues. Germline V gene sequence: CDR1 KGHSH, CDR2 LQKENI. The DNA of the CDR3 is TGTGCCAGCTCCGGGACAGGCAACTCTGGAAACACCATATATTTT. Protein product: CASSGTGNSGNTIYF.

Only a few counts were recorded for this clonotype. The chain is built from TRBV4-2 and TRBJ1-4; D not certain. V lost 4 bases to trimming and J lost 6 bases, with 15 bases between them. The CDR3 runs 15 residues. Germline V gives CDR1 LGHNA, CDR2 YNFKEQ. The CDR3 protein is CASSPRDQFDEKLFF. The CDR3 region has the DNA TGTGCCAGCAGCCCCCGAGATCAATTTGATGAAAAACTGTTTTTT.

With regard to this clonotype: This may arise from a read error, as a much more abundant clone is one base away. This rearrangement joins TRBV15 to TRBJ2-5; D is unresolved. The CDR3 loop spans 11 amino acids. Germline V lookup: CDR1 LNHNV, CDR2 YYDKDF (reference sequence). CDR3 coding DNA: TGTGTCACCAGCAGAGAGGAGACCCAGTACTTC. Translation: CVTSREETQYF.

Only a few counts were recorded for this clonotype. This chain links TRBV6-2 or TRBV6-3 with TRBJ1-2; D is ambiguous. Trimming pared 8 bases from V and 8 bases from J, leaving 12 bases between. Germline loops: CDR1 MNHEY, CDR2 SVGEGT. The CDR3 is made up of 11 amino acids. The CDR3, as DNA: TGTGCCAGCGGCCTTAGTCGAGGCTACACCTTC. Translated: CASGLSRGYTF.

This clonotype occurred a few times. V gene TRBV28 combines with J gene TRBJ2-1; D possibly matches TRBD1 or TRBD2 (5 bases each). Germline V gives CDR1 MDHEN, CDR2 SYDVKM. Trimming stripped 5 bases from V and 6 bases from J, with 17 bases between. The CDR3 loop spans 15 amino acids. CDR3 bases: TGTGCCAGCAGTCCTCTTACCGGGGCCTTCAATGAGCAGTTCTTC. It translates to CASSPLTGAFNEQFF.

At least ten counts were recorded for this clonotype. The chain recombines TRBV6-5 with TRBJ2-6, with a weak D call TRBD2 (6 bases). Trimming removed 8 bases from V and 13 bases from J, with 21 bases in between. The CDR3 totals 14 residues. Germline CDR1 MNHEY, CDR2 SVGAGI. CDR3 nucleotide sequence: TGTGCCAGCGGCCCGGGACTGACTACAAAAGTCCTGACTTTC. Its protein product is CASGPGLTTKVLTF.

This clonotype has a handful of counts. This chain links TRBV20-1 with TRBJ1-5; no reliable D call. Germline values: CDR1 DFQATT, CDR2 SNEGSKA (reference sequence). Deletions cut 0 bases from V and 4 bases from J, with 4 bases between. CDR3 length: 12 amino acids. CDR3 in amino acids: CSARDPNQPQHF. As DNA, the CDR3 is TGCAGTGCTAGAGATCCTAATCAGCCCCAGCATTTT.